The following is a T cell receptor (beta chain) sequence with its context. After removal of 7 bases from V and 1 base from J, the junction contained 7 bases not matched to a gene. The germline V gene encodes CDR1 KGHDR and CDR2 SFDVKD. The CDR3 runs to 15 residues. For each extraction, RNA and DNA were obtained together from 20-30 mg of unsorted bulk tissue. This record belongs to a study of tumor-infiltrating lymphocytes in primary liver carcinoma. The authors made TCR beta cDNA from about 500 ng total RNA with a constant-region primer. Libraries of TCR beta came from three nested multiplex PCR rounds with slightly modified ARM-PCR. The first two PCR rounds used TRBV1-TRBV30 forward primers with a C-beta reverse primer, nine to eleven cycles each. Each CDR3 protein gets one entry after TCRdb re-called the multiplex PCR reads with MiXCR. The repertoire consists of approximately 110,000 distinct CDR3 sequences, with around two thirds occurring once and the leading ten covering around 9.3%.

This chain uses TRBV24-1 with TRBJ2-7, with 9 bases that match TRBD1. The source of this sequence is a woman in her fifties or sixties with primary liver carcinoma and hepatitis B virus infection. Sequencing was done on a sample of liver tumor tissue from sampling region 1. Subset of the sample: tumor region T1, superior pole. The CDR3 spells CATSSRQGGSYEQYF. Written as DNA, the CDR3 is TGTGCCACCAGCTCTCGACAGGGGGGGTCCTACGAGCAGTACTTC.